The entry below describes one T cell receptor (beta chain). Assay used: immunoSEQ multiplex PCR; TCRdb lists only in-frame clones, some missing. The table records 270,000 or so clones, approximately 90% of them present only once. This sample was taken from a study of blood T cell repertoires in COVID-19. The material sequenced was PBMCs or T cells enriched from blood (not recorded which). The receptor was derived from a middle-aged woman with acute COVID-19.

The CDR3 sequence is CASSPHFGGTYNEQFF. The CDR3 coding sequence is TGTGCCAGCAGCCCCCACTTCGGCGGGACCTACAATGAGCAGTTCTTC. The V and J genes are TRBV7-9 and TRBJ2-1; D may be TRBD2 (6 bases). Germline V gives CDR1 SEHNR, CDR2 FQNEAQ (reference sequence). The CDR3 sequence is 16 residues long. The V end lost 5 bases, the J end lost 2 bases, and 16 bases lay between the germline ends. The whole variable domain, filled in from reference TRBV7-9 and TRBJ2-1, reads DTGVSQNPRHKITKRGQNVTFRCDPISEHNRLYWYRQTLGQGPEFLTYFQNEAQLEKSRLLSDRFSAERPKGSFSTLEIQRTEQGDSAMYLCASSPHFGGTYNEQFFGPGTRLTVL.